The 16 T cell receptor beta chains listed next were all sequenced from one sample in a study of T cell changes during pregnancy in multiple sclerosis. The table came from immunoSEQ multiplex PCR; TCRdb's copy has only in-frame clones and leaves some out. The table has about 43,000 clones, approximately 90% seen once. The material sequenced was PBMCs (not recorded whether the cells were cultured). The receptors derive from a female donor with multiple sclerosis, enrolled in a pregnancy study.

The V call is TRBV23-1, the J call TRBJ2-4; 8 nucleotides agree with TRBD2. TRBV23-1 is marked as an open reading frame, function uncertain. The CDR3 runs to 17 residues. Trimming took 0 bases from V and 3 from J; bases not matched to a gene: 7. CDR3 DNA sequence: TGCGCCAGCAGTCAATCGGCCAGCGGGAGTGGCAAAAACATTCAGTACTTC. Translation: CASSQSASGSGKNIQYF.

The CDR3 sequence is CASSKDRGGQPQHF. The CDR3 region has the DNA TGTGCCAGTAGTAAGGACAGGGGAGGGCAGCCCCAGCATTTT. The chain carries TRBV19 and TRBJ1-5, with TRBD1 identical over 9 bases. This CDR3 comprises 14 residues. With V trimmed by 4 bases and J by 7 bases, 5 bases remained unmatched. Germline V gene sequence: CDR1 LNHDA, CDR2 SQIVND (reference sequence).

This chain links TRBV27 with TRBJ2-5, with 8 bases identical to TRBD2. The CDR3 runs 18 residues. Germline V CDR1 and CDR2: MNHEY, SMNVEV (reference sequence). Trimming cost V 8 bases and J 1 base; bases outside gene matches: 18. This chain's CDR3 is CASQRVGQSGTSQETQYF. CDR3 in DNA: TGTGCCAGCCAGAGGGTAGGCCAATCCGGGACTAGCCAAGAGACCCAGTACTTC.

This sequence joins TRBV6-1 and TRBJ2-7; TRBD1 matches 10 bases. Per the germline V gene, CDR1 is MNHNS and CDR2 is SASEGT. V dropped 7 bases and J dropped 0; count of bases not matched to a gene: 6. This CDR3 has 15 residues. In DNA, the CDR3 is TGTGCCAGCAAGGACAGGGGGTTCTACTCCTACGAGCAGTACTTC. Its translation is CASKDRGFYSYEQYF.

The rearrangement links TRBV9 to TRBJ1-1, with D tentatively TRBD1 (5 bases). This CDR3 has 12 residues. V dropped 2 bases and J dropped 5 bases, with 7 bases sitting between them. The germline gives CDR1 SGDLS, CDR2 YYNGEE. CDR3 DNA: TGTGCCAGCAGCGTGGCAGGGACTGAAGCTTTCTTT. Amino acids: CASSVAGTEAFF.

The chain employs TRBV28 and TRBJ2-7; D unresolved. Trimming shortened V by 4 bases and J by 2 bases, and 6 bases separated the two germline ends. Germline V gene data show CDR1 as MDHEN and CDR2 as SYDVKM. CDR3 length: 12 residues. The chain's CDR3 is CASSSPAYEQYF. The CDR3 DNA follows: TGTGCCAGCAGTTCGCCCGCCTACGAGCAGTACTTC.

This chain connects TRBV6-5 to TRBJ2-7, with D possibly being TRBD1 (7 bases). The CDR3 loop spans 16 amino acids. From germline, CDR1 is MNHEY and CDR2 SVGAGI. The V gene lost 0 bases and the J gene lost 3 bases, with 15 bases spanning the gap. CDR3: CASSYSRTGDFYEQYF. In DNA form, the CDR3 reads TGTGCCAGCAGTTACTCGAGAACAGGGGACTTCTACGAGCAGTACTTC.

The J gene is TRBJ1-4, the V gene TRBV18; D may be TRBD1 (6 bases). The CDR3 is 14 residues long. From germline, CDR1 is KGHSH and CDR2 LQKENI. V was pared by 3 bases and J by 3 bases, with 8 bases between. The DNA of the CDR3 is TGTGCCAGCTCACCCAGGGGACCTAATGAAAAACTGTTTTTT. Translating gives CASSPRGPNEKLFF.

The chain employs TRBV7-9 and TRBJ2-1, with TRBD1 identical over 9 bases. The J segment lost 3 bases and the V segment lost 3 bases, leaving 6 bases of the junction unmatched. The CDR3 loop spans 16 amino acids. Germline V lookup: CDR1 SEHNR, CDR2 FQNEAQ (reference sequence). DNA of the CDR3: TGTGCCAGCAGCTTGGACGGACAGGGGCGCTACAATGAGCAGTTCTTC. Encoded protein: CASSLDGQGRYNEQFF.

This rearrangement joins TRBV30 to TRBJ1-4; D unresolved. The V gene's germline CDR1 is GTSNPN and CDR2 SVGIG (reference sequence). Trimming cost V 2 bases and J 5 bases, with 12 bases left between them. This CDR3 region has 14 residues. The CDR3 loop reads CAWSTPRNNEKLFF. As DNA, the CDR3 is TGTGCCTGGAGTACTCCGAGAAACAATGAAAAACTGTTTTTT.

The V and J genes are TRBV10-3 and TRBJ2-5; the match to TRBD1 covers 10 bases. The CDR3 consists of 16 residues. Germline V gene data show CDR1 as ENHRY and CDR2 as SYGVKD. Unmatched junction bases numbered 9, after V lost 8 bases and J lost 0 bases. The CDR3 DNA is TGTGCCATCGGGGACCGGGGACAGGGGTACCAAGAGACCCAGTACTTC. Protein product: CAIGDRGQGYQETQYF.

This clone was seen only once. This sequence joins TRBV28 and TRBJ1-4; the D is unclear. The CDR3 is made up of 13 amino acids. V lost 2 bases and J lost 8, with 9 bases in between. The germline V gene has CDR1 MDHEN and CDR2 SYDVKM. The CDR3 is CASSLRPEEKLFF. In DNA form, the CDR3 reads TGTGCCAGCAGTTTAAGGCCGGAGGAAAAACTGTTTTTT.

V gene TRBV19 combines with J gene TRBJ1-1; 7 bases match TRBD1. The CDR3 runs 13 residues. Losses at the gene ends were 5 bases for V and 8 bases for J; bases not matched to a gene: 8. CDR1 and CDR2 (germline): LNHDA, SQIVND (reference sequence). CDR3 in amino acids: CASSRRADREAFF. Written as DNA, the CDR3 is TGTGCCAGTAGTCGCCGGGCGGACAGGGAAGCTTTCTTT.

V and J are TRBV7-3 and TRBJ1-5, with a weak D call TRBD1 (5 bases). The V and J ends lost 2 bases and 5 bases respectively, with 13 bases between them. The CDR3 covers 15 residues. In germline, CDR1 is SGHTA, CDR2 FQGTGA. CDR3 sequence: CASSLSGTGHQPQHF. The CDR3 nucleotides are TGTGCCAGCAGCTTATCGGGAACAGGTCATCAGCCCCAGCATTTT.

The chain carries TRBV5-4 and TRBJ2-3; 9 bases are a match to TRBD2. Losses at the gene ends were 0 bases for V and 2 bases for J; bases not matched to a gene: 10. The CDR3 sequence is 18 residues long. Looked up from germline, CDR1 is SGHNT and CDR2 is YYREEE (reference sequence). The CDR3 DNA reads TGTGCCAGCAGCTTGGGGGGGGGCGCGGGAGGGCTCACAGATACGCAGTATTTT. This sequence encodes CASSLGGGAGGLTDTQYF.

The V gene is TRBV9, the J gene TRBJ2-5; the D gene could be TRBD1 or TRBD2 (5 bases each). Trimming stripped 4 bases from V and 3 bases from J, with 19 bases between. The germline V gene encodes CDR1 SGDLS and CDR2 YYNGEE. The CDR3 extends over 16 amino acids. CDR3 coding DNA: TGTGCCAGCAGCAAGACGCCGGGACCCAGGGAAGAGACCCAGTACTTC. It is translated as CASSKTPGPREETQYF.